Detailed here is one TCR beta chain. This record belongs to a study of blood T cells in healthy people across ages. The CDR3 is 15 residues long. After removal of 8 bases from V and 8 bases from J, the junction contained 10 bases not matched to a gene. A second about 7 to 12 cycle PCR used barcoded and J-beta primers. With 12 random nucleotides, a template-switch adaptor tagged each individual cDNA molecule. TCRdb used MiXCR to reprocess the 5' RACE reads, holding one entry per CDR3 protein. The data contain about 1.5 million distinct CDR3 sequences, approximately 42% of them singletons. V usage is TRBV12-3 or TRBV12-4 and J usage is TRBJ2-1; 12 bases map to TRBD2. The specimen was blood. This receptor was obtained from a young woman in good health. The CDR3 spells CASVALAGGSYEQFF. For the CDR3, the DNA is TGTGCCAGCGTCGCACTAGCGGGGGGTTCGTATGAGCAGTTCTTC.